Below are 9 T cell receptor beta chains sequenced from a single sample in a study of CD8+ T cells in alopecia areata. Extracted from the samples, RNA was reverse transcribed into cDNA to serve as the sequencing template. Libraries were prepared by immunoSEQ multiplex PCR; TCRdb keeps only in-frame clonotypes and omits some of them. The sample lists 150,000 or so clones; more than 45% were seen once. The sequencing sample was made of CD4+ T cells sorted from blood. The source is a human donor with alopecia areata.

The V and J genes are TRBV5-1 and TRBJ2-7, with D perhaps TRBD1 (6 bases). Germline V gene sequence: CDR1 SGHRS, CDR2 YFSETQ. The CDR3 contains 13 residues. V gave up 0 bases and J gave up 6 bases, with 10 bases separating them. The CDR3 coding sequence is TGCGCCAGCAGCTTGGACAGGGTTGGCGAGCAGTACTTC. This translates into CASSLDRVGEQYF.

The V call is TRBV5-1, the J call TRBJ2-7; D remains unclear. The V end was cut by 0 bases, the J end by 3 bases, with 7 bases between. CDR1 and CDR2 (germline): SGHRS, YFSETQ. The length of the CDR3 is 13 residues. The CDR3 loop reads CASSLESRYEQYF. The DNA for the CDR3 is TGCGCCAGCAGCTTGGAAAGCCGCTACGAGCAGTACTTC. The full variable domain, rest sourced from reference TRBV5-1 and TRBJ2-7, is KAGVTQTPRYLIKTRGQQVTLSCSPISGHRSVSWYQQTPGQGLQFLFEYFSETQRNKGNFPGRFSGRQFSNSRSEMNVSTLELGDSALYLCASSLESRYEQYFGPGTRLTVT.

The chain recombines TRBV11-2 with TRBJ2-5, with D uncertain. The CDR3 runs 12 residues. Trimming shortened V by 7 bases and J by 5 bases, and 11 bases separated the two germline ends. In germline, CDR1 is SGHAT, CDR2 FQNNGV. CDR3 sequence: CASTQMGETQYF. In DNA, the CDR3 is TGTGCCAGCACCCAGATGGGGGAGACCCAGTACTTC.

The rearrangement links TRBV5-1 to TRBJ2-3, with D hard to call. Trimming left V 0 bases short and J 6 bases short, with 5 bases between. Germline lookup yields CDR1 SGHRS and CDR2 YFSETQ. CDR3 length: 12 amino acids. CDR3 nucleotides: TGCGCCAGCAGCTTGGTCCGGGATACGCAGTATTTT. Its protein product is CASSLVRDTQYF. The full variable domain, rest sourced from reference TRBV5-1 and TRBJ2-3, is KAGVTQTPRYLIKTRGQQVTLSCSPISGHRSVSWYQQTPGQGLQFLFEYFSETQRNKGNFPGRFSGRQFSNSRSEMNVSTLELGDSALYLCASSLVRDTQYFGPGTRLTVL.

The V gene is TRBV28, the J gene TRBJ2-5; 9 nucleotides align to TRBD2. Trimming removed 2 bases from V and 1 base from J; junction bases left unmatched: 5. Germline CDR1 reads MDHEN; CDR2 reads SYDVKM. The CDR3 consists of 16 residues. The CDR3 coding sequence is TGTGCCAGCAGTTTAGGGACTAGCAAGACCCAAGAGACCCAGTACTTC. This gives the protein CASSLGTSKTQETQYF.

V usage is TRBV28 and J usage is TRBJ2-7; D gene ambiguous. Looked up from germline, CDR1 is MDHEN and CDR2 is SYDVKM. With 3 bases removed from V and 2 bases from J, the gap between germline ends came to 11 bases. The CDR3 is 14 amino acids. In DNA form, the CDR3 reads TGTGCCAGCAGTTTCGGCCCTTTTACCTACGAGCAGTACTTC. It specifies CASSFGPFTYEQYF. Complete variable domain (other parts from reference TRBV28 and TRBJ2-7): DVKVTQSSRYLVKRTGEKVFLECVQDMDHENMFWYRQDPGLGLRLIYFSYDVKMKEKGDIPEGYSVSREKKERFSLILESASTNQTSMYLCASSFGPFTYEQYFGPGTRLTVT.

This clone was seen just once. This rearrangement joins TRBV20-1 to TRBJ1-4, with D unclear. There are 11 residues in the CDR3. The germline CDR1 and CDR2 sequences are DFQATT and SNEGSKA (reference sequence). The V end was cut by 0 bases, the J end by 8 bases, with 4 bases between. The DNA of the CDR3 is TGCAGTGCTAGAGATCGGGAAAAACTGTTTTTT. It codes for CSARDREKLFF.

CDR3 nucleotide sequence: TGTGCCAGCAGTGGGGTTCGGAGCGGGACTGGGCTTGAGCAGTTCTTC. Its protein product is CASSGVRSGTGLEQFF. This chain connects TRBV6-1 to TRBJ2-1; TRBD2 aligns across 7 bases. The germline V gene encodes CDR1 MNHNS and CDR2 SASEGT. The J segment lost 9 bases and the V segment lost 4 bases, leaving 15 bases of the junction unmatched. This CDR3 is 16 amino acids long.

This sequence joins TRBV2 and TRBJ1-1, with D hard to call. This CDR3 has 13 residues. Trimming took off 6 bases at V and 0 bases at J, with 8 bases between the two ends. Germline CDR1 reads SNHLY; CDR2 reads FYNNEI. CDR3 region: CASRTGMNTEAFF. Written as DNA, the CDR3 is TGTGCCAGCAGAACGGGGATGAACACTGAAGCTTTCTTT. Combining the CDR3 with reference TRBV2 and TRBJ1-1 gives the whole variable domain EPEVTQTPSHQVTQMGQEVILRCVPISNHLYFYWYRQILGQKVEFLVSFYNNEISEKSEIFDDQFSVERPDGSNFTLKIRSTKLEDSAMYFCASRTGMNTEAFFGQGTRLTVV.